Listed below are T cell receptor beta chains from one sample, sequenced in a study of cytomegalovirus exposure and HLA in healthy donors. Repertoires were generated with immunoSEQ multiplex PCR, while TCRdb's copy carries only in-frame clones and drops some. The repertoire consists of 130,000 or so clones, with roughly 70% occurring once and the leading ten covering less than 2.5%. The sample comprised PBMCs. Every receptor here comes from a woman in her thirties or forties in good health and CMV-seropositive. Both conserved end residues are part of each CDR3. A D gene is named only where the DNA matches it firmly. Where a row states a size, it is once, few, many or the class of an expanded clone; other rows omit it.

d_gene: TRBD2; abundance: .; v_gene: TRBV19; j_gene: TRBJ2-7; CDR3aa: CASSTTSGPYEQYF; CDR3nt: TGTGCCAGTAGTACCACTAGCGGCCCCTACGAGCAGTACTTC
d_gene: TRBD1; abundance: .; v_gene: TRBV4-3; j_gene: TRBJ2-4; CDR3aa: CASSQVPGQGENIQYF; CDR3nt: TGCGCCAGCAGCCAAGTCCCGGGACAGGGCGAAAACATTCAGTACTTC
d_gene: TRBD2; abundance: .; v_gene: TRBV30; j_gene: TRBJ2-7; CDR3aa: CAWSPGLGYEQYF; CDR3nt: TGTGCCTGGAGCCCGGGACTAGGCTACGAGCAGTACTTC
d_gene: .; abundance: .; v_gene: TRBV4-3; j_gene: TRBJ1-1; CDR3aa: CASSRHSQNTEAFF; CDR3nt: TGCGCCAGCAGCCGCCACAGCCAGAACACTGAAGCTTTCTTT
d_gene: .; abundance: .; v_gene: TRBV20-1; j_gene: TRBJ2-3; CDR3aa: CSASTGETQYF; CDR3nt: TGCAGTGCTAGCACGGGAGAGACGCAGTATTTT
d_gene: TRBD1; abundance: .; v_gene: TRBV5-4; j_gene: TRBJ2-6; CDR3aa: CASSSQGVRAGANVLTF; CDR3nt: TGTGCCAGCAGCTCACAGGGGGTGAGGGCTGGGGCCAACGTCCTGACTTTC
d_gene: .; abundance: few; v_gene: TRBV7-8; j_gene: TRBJ2-7; CDR3aa: CASNSRRASDSYEQYF; CDR3nt: TGTGCCAGCAACTCAAGGAGGGCTAGCGACTCCTACGAGCAGTACTTC
d_gene: TRBD1; abundance: .; v_gene: TRBV28; j_gene: TRBJ1-4; CDR3aa: CASSTTGQGNEKLFF; CDR3nt: TGTGCCAGCAGCACTACGGGACAGGGGAATGAAAAACTGTTTTTT
d_gene: TRBD1; abundance: .; v_gene: TRBV6-5; j_gene: TRBJ1-2; CDR3aa: CASSGQGRKGYTF; CDR3nt: TGTGCCAGCAGCGGACAGGGGCGAAAAGGCTACACCTTC
d_gene: .; abundance: .; v_gene: TRBV7-2; j_gene: TRBJ2-7; CDR3aa: CASSTDRRTYEQYF; CDR3nt: TGTGCCAGCAGCACTGACAGGAGAACCTACGAGCAGTACTTC
d_gene: .; abundance: .; v_gene: TRBV7-2; j_gene: TRBJ1-2; CDR3aa: CASSLTTTHGYTF; CDR3nt: TGTGCCAGCAGCTTAACAACAACCCATGGCTACACCTTC
d_gene: .; abundance: .; v_gene: TRBV6-8; j_gene: TRBJ2-7; CDR3aa: CASRKRDALRGSIGEQYF; CDR3nt: TGTGCCAGCCGTAAACGAGACGCGCTCAGAGGGTCTATCGGCGAGCAGTACTTC
d_gene: TRBD1; abundance: .; v_gene: TRBV27; j_gene: TRBJ1-2; CDR3aa: CASSPGQGALGYTF; CDR3nt: TGTGCCAGCAGCCCTGGACAGGGGGCGCTTGGCTACACCTTC
d_gene: TRBD2; abundance: .; v_gene: TRBV6-4; j_gene: TRBJ2-7; CDR3aa: CASSDSPSSGGNDEQYF; CDR3nt: TGTGCCAGCAGTGACTCCCCCTCTAGCGGGGGTAATGACGAGCAGTACTTC
d_gene: .; abundance: .; v_gene: TRBV6-1; j_gene: TRBJ1-5; CDR3aa: CASSLERTAQPQHF; CDR3nt: TGTGCCAGCAGCCTCGAGAGGACAGCTCAGCCCCAGCATTTT
d_gene: TRBD1; abundance: .; v_gene: TRBV20-1; j_gene: TRBJ1-1; CDR3aa: CRGTGGTEAFF; CDR3nt: TGCAGGGGGACAGGGGGAACTGAAGCTTTCTTT
d_gene: TRBD2; abundance: .; v_gene: TRBV4-2; j_gene: TRBJ2-1; CDR3aa: CASSQDPAASGVSNEQFF; CDR3nt: TGTGCCAGCAGCCAAGATCCAGCCGCTAGCGGGGTAAGCAATGAGCAGTTCTTC
d_gene: TRBD1; abundance: large; v_gene: TRBV5-1; j_gene: TRBJ2-2; CDR3aa: CASSFSGQGNTGELFF; CDR3nt: TGCGCCAGCAGCTTTTCGGGACAGGGGAACACCGGGGAGCTGTTTTTT
d_gene: TRBD1; abundance: .; v_gene: TRBV27; j_gene: TRBJ2-7; CDR3aa: CASSSHRQGLNEQYF; CDR3nt: TGTGCCAGCAGTTCTCACCGACAGGGTCTCAACGAGCAGTACTTC
d_gene: .; abundance: .; v_gene: TRBV2; j_gene: TRBJ2-2; CDR3aa: CASSEWGTTNTGELFF; CDR3nt: TGTGCCAGCAGTGAATGGGGGACAACGAACACCGGGGAGCTGTTTTTT
d_gene: TRBD1; abundance: few; v_gene: TRBV7-8; j_gene: TRBJ1-6; CDR3aa: CASSFRQGVFNSPLHF; CDR3nt: TGTGCCAGCAGCTTCCGACAGGGGGTGTTCAATTCACCCCTCCACTTT
d_gene: TRBD2; abundance: .; v_gene: TRBV7-2; j_gene: TRBJ2-1; CDR3aa: CASSFNSGPYNEQFF; CDR3nt: TGTGCCAGCAGCTTCAATAGCGGGCCTTACAATGAGCAGTTCTTC
d_gene: .; abundance: .; v_gene: TRBV19; j_gene: TRBJ2-7; CDR3aa: CASSISPGSYEQYF; CDR3nt: TGTGCCAGTAGTATCTCGCCAGGGTCCTACGAGCAGTACTTC
d_gene: .; abundance: .; v_gene: TRBV6-1; j_gene: TRBJ2-3; CDR3aa: CASSVISLSFTDTQYF; CDR3nt: TGTGCCAGCAGTGTTATTAGTCTATCTTTCACAGATACGCAGTATTTT
d_gene: TRBD2; abundance: .; v_gene: TRBV7-3; j_gene: TRBJ2-3; CDR3aa: CASSLTSPSGRPGTDTQYF; CDR3nt: TGTGCCAGCAGCTTAACGTCTCCTAGCGGGAGGCCCGGCACAGATACGCAGTATTTT
d_gene: TRBD1; abundance: .; v_gene: TRBV19; j_gene: TRBJ1-4; CDR3aa: CASSPRQGLGEKLFF; CDR3nt: TGTGCCAGTAGTCCCCGACAGGGACTAGGTGAAAAACTGTTTTTT
d_gene: .; abundance: .; v_gene: TRBV2; j_gene: TRBJ2-1; CDR3aa: CASSRQETNEQFF; CDR3nt: TGTGCCAGCAGTCGACAGGAGACCAATGAGCAGTTCTTC
d_gene: TRBD1; abundance: once; v_gene: TRBV6-6; j_gene: TRBJ2-7; CDR3aa: CASSLGGTGTEQYF; CDR3nt: TGTGCCAGCAGTTTGGGCGGGACAGGCACTGAGCAGTACTTC
d_gene: .; abundance: .; v_gene: TRBV5-5; j_gene: TRBJ1-3; CDR3aa: CASSLLAQVLSGNTIYF; CDR3nt: TGTGCCAGCAGCTTGTTGGCGCAGGTGCTCTCTGGAAACACCATATATTTT
d_gene: .; abundance: .; v_gene: TRBV28; j_gene: TRBJ1-2; CDR3aa: CASTQAYYGYTF; CDR3nt: TGTGCCAGCACCCAGGCGTACTATGGCTACACCTTC
d_gene: .; abundance: .; v_gene: TRBV15; j_gene: TRBJ1-6; CDR3aa: CATSRGGDSPLHF; CDR3nt: TGTGCCACCAGCAGAGGCGGGGATTCACCCCTCCACTTT
d_gene: .; abundance: .; v_gene: TRBV19; j_gene: TRBJ2-3; CDR3aa: CASSIAVTRTDTQYF; CDR3nt: TGTGCCAGTAGTATAGCGGTCACCCGCACAGATACGCAGTATTTT
d_gene: TRBD2; abundance: once; v_gene: TRBV15; j_gene: TRBJ2-3; CDR3aa: CATSRDFTTSGGTTDTQYF; CDR3nt: TGTGCCACCAGCAGAGACTTTACGACTAGCGGGGGGACCACAGATACGCAGTATTTT
d_gene: .; abundance: .; v_gene: TRBV28; j_gene: TRBJ2-2; CDR3aa: CASISSSTGELFF; CDR3nt: TGTGCCAGCATTTCTTCCTCCACCGGGGAGCTGTTTTTT
d_gene: TRBD1; abundance: .; v_gene: TRBV5-1; j_gene: TRBJ2-2; CDR3aa: CASSLGTGGRRTGELFF; CDR3nt: TGCGCCAGCAGCTTAGGGACAGGGGGCAGGAGGACCGGGGAGCTGTTTTTT
d_gene: TRBD1; abundance: .; v_gene: TRBV18; j_gene: TRBJ1-4; CDR3aa: CASSQGQGTGEKLFF; CDR3nt: TGTGCCAGCTCACAAGGACAGGGCACAGGTGAAAAACTGTTTTTT
d_gene: TRBD2; abundance: .; v_gene: TRBV6-5; j_gene: TRBJ2-2; CDR3aa: CASSVGLATGELFF; CDR3nt: TGTGCCAGCAGTGTAGGACTAGCCACCGGGGAGCTGTTTTTT
d_gene: .; abundance: few; v_gene: TRBV28; j_gene: TRBJ1-2; CDR3aa: CASSQARELYGYTF; CDR3nt: TGTGCCAGCAGTCAAGCCAGGGAACTCTATGGCTACACCTTC
d_gene: .; abundance: once; v_gene: TRBV6-8; j_gene: TRBJ2-1; CDR3aa: CASSSGTPTYNEQFF; CDR3nt: TGTGCCAGCAGTTCGGGGACACCCACCTACAATGAGCAGTTCTTC
d_gene: .; abundance: medium-sized; v_gene: TRBV25-1; j_gene: TRBJ1-3; CDR3aa: CASSEPFGGRDLNTIYF; CDR3nt: TGTGCCAGCAGTGAACCATTCGGGGGGCGCGACCTGAACACCATATATTTT
d_gene: .; abundance: .; v_gene: TRBV18; j_gene: TRBJ1-2; CDR3aa: CASSPVPPQSDSGYTF; CDR3nt: TGTGCCAGCTCACCTGTCCCCCCCCAGTCTGATTCTGGCTACACCTTC
d_gene: .; abundance: .; v_gene: TRBV28; j_gene: TRBJ2-7; CDR3aa: CASSLTGQGPTTYEQYF; CDR3nt: TGTGCCAGCAGTTTAACGGGACAAGGCCCCACCACCTACGAGCAGTACTTC
d_gene: .; abundance: .; v_gene: TRBV4-2; j_gene: TRBJ2-2; CDR3aa: CASSQEPGNTGELFF; CDR3nt: TGTGCCAGCAGCCAAGAGCCAGGGAACACCGGGGAGCTGTTTTTT
d_gene: TRBD2; abundance: .; v_gene: TRBV4-2; j_gene: TRBJ2-1; CDR3aa: CASGHSPPRGGAYEQFF; CDR3nt: TGTGCCAGCGGACACTCACCACCACGCGGGGGGGCTTATGAGCAGTTCTTC
d_gene: TRBD1; abundance: .; v_gene: TRBV28; j_gene: TRBJ2-5; CDR3aa: CASGYPGTGQETQYF; CDR3nt: TGTGCCAGCGGTTACCCCGGGACAGGGCAAGAGACCCAGTACTTC
d_gene: .; abundance: .; v_gene: TRBV11-2; j_gene: TRBJ1-1; CDR3aa: CASSQGGNTEAFF; CDR3nt: TGTGCCAGCAGCCAAGGGGGGAACACTGAAGCTTTCTTT
d_gene: .; abundance: .; v_gene: TRBV27; j_gene: TRBJ2-5; CDR3aa: CASSRGSVRQETQYF; CDR3nt: TGTGCCAGCAGTAGGGGGTCGGTGAGACAAGAGACCCAGTACTTC
d_gene: TRBD2; abundance: many; v_gene: TRBV4-3; j_gene: TRBJ2-1; CDR3aa: CASSQVSLAGNNEQFF; CDR3nt: TGCGCCAGCAGCCAAGTTTCACTAGCGGGCAACAATGAGCAGTTCTTC
d_gene: TRBD1; abundance: .; v_gene: TRBV5-1; j_gene: TRBJ2-5; CDR3aa: CASSLLQGGQETQYF; CDR3nt: TGCGCCAGCAGCTTACTACAGGGGGGCCAAGAGACCCAGTACTTC